The following is a T cell receptor beta chain sequence with its context. Its antigen is undetermined. This sample was taken from a study of cytomegalovirus exposure and HLA in healthy donors. Whole-study results and caveats: A later analysis associated under 20,000 TCR beta sequences with HLA alleles at a 0.05 false discovery rate.

The germline V gene encodes CDR1 MNHEY and CDR2 SMNVEV (reference sequence). The CDR3 has 14 amino acids. The V end lost 2 bases, the J end lost 4 bases, and 8 bases lay between the germline ends. 60 Vbeta and 13 Jbeta primers were used in PCR. Assay: immunoSEQ multiplex PCR; the TCRdb copy retains only in-frame clones and omits some. The sample records over 110,000 clones, roughly three quarters being singletons. The TCR was taken from a female donor in good health and CMV-seronegative. Sequencing input: PBMCs. This chain uses TRBV27 with TRBJ2-2; D unresolved. CDR3 protein: CASSLRYGTGELFF. CDR3 nucleotides: TGTGCCAGCAGTTTACGCTACGGCACCGGGGAGCTGTTTTTT.